This TCR beta chain was captured by sequencing in a study of blood T cell repertoires in COVID-19. Germline CDR1 reads SGHTA; CDR2 reads FQGNSA. CDR3 length: 17 amino acids. Unmatched junction bases numbered 12, after V lost 5 bases and J lost 4 bases. Sequenced by immunoSEQ multiplex PCR; TCRdb stores in-frame clones only, minus some. The data show around 250,000 clones, 91% seen once. The rearrangement joins TRBV7-2 to TRBJ2-2, with 8 bases lining up with TRBD2. The sample taken for sequencing was PBMCs or T cells enriched from blood (not recorded which). This sequence originates from a middle-aged man who had been exposed to COVID-19. The CDR3 loop is CASSQRGTGWSTGELFF. The DNA of the CDR3 is TGTGCCAGCAGCCAGCGGGGGACCGGGTGGAGCACCGGGGAGCTGTTTTTT.